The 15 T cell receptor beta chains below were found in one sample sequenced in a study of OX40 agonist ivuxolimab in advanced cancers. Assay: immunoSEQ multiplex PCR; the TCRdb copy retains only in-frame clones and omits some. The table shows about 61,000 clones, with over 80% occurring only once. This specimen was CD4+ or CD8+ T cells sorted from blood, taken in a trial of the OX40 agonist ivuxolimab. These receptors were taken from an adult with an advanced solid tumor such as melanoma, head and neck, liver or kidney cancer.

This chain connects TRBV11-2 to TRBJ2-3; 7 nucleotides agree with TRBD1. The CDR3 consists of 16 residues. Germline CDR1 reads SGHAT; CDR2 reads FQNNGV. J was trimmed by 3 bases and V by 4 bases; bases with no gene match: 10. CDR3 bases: TGTGCCAGCAGCTCCCGAGACAGGGTAGCGACAGATACGCAGTATTTT. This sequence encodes CASSSRDRVATDTQYF.

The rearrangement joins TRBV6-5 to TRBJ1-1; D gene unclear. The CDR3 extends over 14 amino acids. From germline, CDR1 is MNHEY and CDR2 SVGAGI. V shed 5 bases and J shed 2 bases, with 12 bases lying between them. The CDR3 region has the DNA TGTGCCAGCAGTCCCCCCTCGCCAAACACTGAAGCTTTCTTT. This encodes CASSPPSPNTEAFF.

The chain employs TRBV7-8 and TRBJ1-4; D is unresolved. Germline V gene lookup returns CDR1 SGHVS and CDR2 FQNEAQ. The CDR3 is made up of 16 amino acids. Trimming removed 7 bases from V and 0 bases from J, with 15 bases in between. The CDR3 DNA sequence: TGTGCCAGCATCCGGCGGGCGGATGCAACTAATGAAAAACTGTTTTTT. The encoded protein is CASIRRADATNEKLFF.

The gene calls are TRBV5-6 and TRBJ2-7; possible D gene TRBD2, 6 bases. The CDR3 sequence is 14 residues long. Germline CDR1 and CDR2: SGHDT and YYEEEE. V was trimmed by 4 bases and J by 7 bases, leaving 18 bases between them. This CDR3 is CASSPGGGGLEQYF. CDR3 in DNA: TGTGCCAGCAGCCCCGGGGGAGGAGGCCTGGAGCAGTACTTC. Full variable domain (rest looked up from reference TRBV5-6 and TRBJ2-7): DAGVTQSPTHLIKTRGQQVTLRCSPKSGHDTVSWYQQALGQGPQFIFQYYEEEERQRGNFPDRFSGHQFPNYSSELNVNALLLGDSALYLCASSPGGGGLEQYFGPGTRLTVT.

CDR3 residues: CASSQDRSGGAFF. The DNA of the CDR3 is TGCGCCAGCAGCCAAGATCGAAGTGGGGGAGCTTTCTTT. The chain employs TRBV4-3 and TRBJ1-1, with a tentative D call TRBD1 (5 bases). V was clipped by 0 bases and J by 10 bases, with 12 bases between them. CDR3 length: 13 residues. Germline values: CDR1 LGHNA, CDR2 YSLEER.

DNA for the CDR3: TGTGCCAGCAGAGTAACAGCGAACACTGAAGCTTTCTTT. Protein product: CASRVTANTEAFF. The rearrangement uses TRBV28 and TRBJ1-1; D is unresolved. Trimming took 6 bases from V and 1 from J, leaving 9 bases between them. This CDR3 has 13 amino acids. Germline V CDR1 and CDR2: MDHEN, SYDVKM.

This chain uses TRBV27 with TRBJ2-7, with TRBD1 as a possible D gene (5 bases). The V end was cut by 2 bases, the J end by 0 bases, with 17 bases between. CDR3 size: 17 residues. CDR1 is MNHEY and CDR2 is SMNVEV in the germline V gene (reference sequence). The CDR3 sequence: CASSLDLTARNSYEQYF. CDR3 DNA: TGTGCCAGCAGTTTAGATCTGACAGCGAGAAACTCCTACGAGCAGTACTTC.

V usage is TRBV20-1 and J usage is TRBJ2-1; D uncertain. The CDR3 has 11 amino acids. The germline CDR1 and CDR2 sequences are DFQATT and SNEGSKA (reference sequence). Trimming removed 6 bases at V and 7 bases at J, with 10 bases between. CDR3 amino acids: CSAKVRNEQFF. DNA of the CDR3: TGCAGTGCCAAGGTCCGGAATGAGCAGTTCTTC.

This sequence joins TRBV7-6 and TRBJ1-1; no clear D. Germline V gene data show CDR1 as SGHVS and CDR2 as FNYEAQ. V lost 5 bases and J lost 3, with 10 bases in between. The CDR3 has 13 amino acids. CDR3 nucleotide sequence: TGTGCCAGCAGCCAAGACCTGGACACTGAAGCTTTCTTT. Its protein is CASSQDLDTEAFF. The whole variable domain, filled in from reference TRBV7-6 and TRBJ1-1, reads GAGVSQSPRYKVTKRGQDVALRCDPISGHVSLYWYRQALGQGPEFLTYFNYEAQQDKSGLPNDRFSAERPEGSISTLTIQRTEQRDSAMYRCASSQDLDTEAFFGQGTRLTVV.

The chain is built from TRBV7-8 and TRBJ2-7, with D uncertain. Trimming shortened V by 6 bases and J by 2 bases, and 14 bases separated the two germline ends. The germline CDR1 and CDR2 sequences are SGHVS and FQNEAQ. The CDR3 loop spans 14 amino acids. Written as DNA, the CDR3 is TGTGCCAGCAGTTCGGGTGTTCCGGCCTACGAGCAGTACTTC. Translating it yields CASSSGVPAYEQYF.

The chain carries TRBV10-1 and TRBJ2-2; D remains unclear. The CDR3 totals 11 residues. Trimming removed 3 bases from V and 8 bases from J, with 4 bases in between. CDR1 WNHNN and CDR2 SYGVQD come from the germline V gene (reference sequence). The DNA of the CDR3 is TGCGCCAGCAGTGATTGGGGGGAGCTGTTTTTT. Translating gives CASSDWGELFF.

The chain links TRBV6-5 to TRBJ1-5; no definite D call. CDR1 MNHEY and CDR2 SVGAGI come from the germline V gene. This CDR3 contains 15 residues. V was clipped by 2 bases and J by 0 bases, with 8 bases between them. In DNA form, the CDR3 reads TGTGCCAGCAGTTACGCAGGAAATAGCAATCAGCCCCAGCATTTT. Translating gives CASSYAGNSNQPQHF.

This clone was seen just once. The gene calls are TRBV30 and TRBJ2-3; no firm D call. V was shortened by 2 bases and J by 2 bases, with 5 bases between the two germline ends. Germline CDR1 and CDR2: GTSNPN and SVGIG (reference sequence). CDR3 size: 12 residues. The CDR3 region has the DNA TGTGCCTGGAGTCCAAACACAGATACGCAGTATTTT. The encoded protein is CAWSPNTDTQYF. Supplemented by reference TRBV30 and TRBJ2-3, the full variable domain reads SQTIHQWPATLVQPVGSPLSLECTVEGTSNPNLYWYRQAAGRGLQLLFYSVGIGQISSEVPQNLSASRPQDRQFILSSKKLLLSDSGFYLCAWSPNTDTQYFGPGTRLTVL.

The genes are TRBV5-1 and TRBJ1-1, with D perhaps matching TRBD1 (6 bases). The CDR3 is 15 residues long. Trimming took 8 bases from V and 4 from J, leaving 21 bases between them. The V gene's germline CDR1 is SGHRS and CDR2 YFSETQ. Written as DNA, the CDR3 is TGCGCCAGTTTCAGGGGATCCGACGGGGGCACTGAAGCTTTCTTT. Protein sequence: CASFRGSDGGTEAFF.

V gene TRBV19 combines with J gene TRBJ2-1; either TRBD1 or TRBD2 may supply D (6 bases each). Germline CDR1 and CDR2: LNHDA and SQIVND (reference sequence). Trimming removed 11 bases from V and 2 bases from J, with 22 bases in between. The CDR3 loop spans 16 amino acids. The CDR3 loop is CAVSNDGGPPYNEQFF. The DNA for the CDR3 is TGTGCCGTAAGTAACGACGGGGGCCCCCCCTACAATGAGCAGTTCTTC.